These 21 T cell receptor beta chains were sequenced from one sample in a study of blood T cell repertoires in COVID-19. Libraries were prepared by immunoSEQ multiplex PCR; TCRdb keeps only in-frame clonotypes and omits some of them. Seen here are about 220,000 clones, around 80% observed once, and the top ten hold approximately 6.6%. Sequenced material: peripheral blood. These receptors were taken from a woman between 70 and 85 years old with acute or convalescent COVID-19.

This rearrangement joins TRBV30 to TRBJ1-5; TRBD1 matches 10 bases. This CDR3 is built from 14 residues. V shed 2 bases and J 6 bases; nucleotides not matched to a gene: 4. Germline V gene data show CDR1 as GTSNPN and CDR2 as SVGIG (reference sequence). The CDR3 bases are TGTGCCTGGAGTTGGACAGGGGGGGCTCAGCCCCAGCATTTT. Translated, it gives CAWSWTGGAQPQHF.

V and J are TRBV5-1 and TRBJ2-5; D is undetermined. The CDR3 covers 15 residues. V gave up 3 bases and J gave up 0 bases, with 12 bases separating them. Germline V gene sequence: CDR1 SGHRS, CDR2 YFSETQ. The chain's CDR3 is CASSSGSQDQETQYF. Written as DNA, the CDR3 is TGCGCCAGCAGCTCTGGATCCCAGGACCAAGAGACCCAGTACTTC.

The gene calls are TRBV4-1 and TRBJ1-3; a weak D match, TRBD1 (5 bases). The CDR3 covers 14 residues. V shed 0 bases and J shed 4 bases, with 7 bases lying between them. Looked up from germline, CDR1 is MGHRA and CDR2 is YSYEKL. The CDR3 nucleotides are TGCGCCAGCAGCCAAGATGACAGAGGAAACACCATATATTTT. Protein product: CASSQDDRGNTIYF.

The chain employs TRBV7-2 and TRBJ2-5; possibly TRBD2 for D (5 bases). CDR3 size: 14 residues. CDR1 is SGHTA, CDR2 FQGNSA, per germline. V was pared by 5 bases and J by 2 bases, with 12 bases between. DNA for the CDR3: TGTGCCAGCAGCCTTAACAGCGGACAAGAGACCCAGTACTTC. Its translation is CASSLNSGQETQYF.

This chain uses TRBV29-1 with TRBJ2-1, with no clear D. CDR1 is SQVTM and CDR2 is ANQGSEA in the germline V gene. The CDR3 is 11 residues long. V lost 3 bases and J lost 10, with 10 bases in between. Written as DNA, the CDR3 is TGCAGCGTTGACAACAGTGGCGAGCAGTTCTTC. It encodes CSVDNSGEQFF.

This clone was observed a single time. This chain links TRBV2 with TRBJ2-6, with TRBD2 matching 7 bases. V gave up 5 bases and J gave up 2 bases; unmatched junction bases: 6. The CDR3 spans 16 residues. Germline V CDR1 and CDR2: SNHLY, FYNNEI. DNA for the CDR3: TGTGCCAGCAGTCGGGGAGGGTACCCTGGGGCCAACGTCCTGACTTTC. Its translation is CASSRGGYPGANVLTF.

The rearrangement uses TRBV14 and TRBJ1-6, with 9 bases aligning to TRBD1. The length of the CDR3 is 15 residues. The junction had 5 bases not matched to a gene; V was cut back by 2 bases and J by 9 bases. Germline CDR1 is SGHDN and CDR2 is FVKESK. CDR3 loop: CASSQSGTGSSPLHF. Written as DNA, the CDR3 is TGTGCCAGCAGCCAATCCGGGACAGGGAGTTCACCCCTCCACTTT.

V is TRBV4-3 and J is TRBJ2-1; D possibly corresponds to TRBD1 (7 bases). The CDR3 is 18 amino acids. Trimming took 0 bases from V and 5 from J, leaving 20 bases between them. Germline V gene sequence: CDR1 LGHNA, CDR2 YSLEER. The CDR3 DNA sequence: TGCGCCAGCAGCCAAGATTTCAGAAGGGGGGACAGTAACAATGAGCAGTTCTTC. Amino acids: CASSQDFRRGDSNNEQFF.

The chain uses TRBV9 and TRBJ2-5, with D perhaps matching TRBD1 (5 bases). Germline CDR1 reads SGDLS; CDR2 reads YYNGEE. The CDR3 loop spans 14 amino acids. V was cut by 2 bases and J by 5 bases, with 13 bases left in between. The CDR3 sequence is CASSVGGAEETQYF. The CDR3 DNA reads as TGTGCCAGCAGCGTTGGTGGGGCCGAGGAGACCCAGTACTTC.

This chain joins TRBV27 and TRBJ2-2, with a tentative D call TRBD2 (5 bases). Germline CDR1 and CDR2: MNHEY and SMNVEV (reference sequence). V was pared by 7 bases and J by 2 bases, with 14 bases between. The CDR3 is 15 amino acids. Written as DNA, the CDR3 is TGTGCCAGCAACCCGGGATCTGTTAACACCGGGGAGCTGTTTTTT. Protein sequence: CASNPGSVNTGELFF.

The chain carries TRBV2 and TRBJ1-1; tentatively, D is TRBD1 (5 bases). The germline gives CDR1 SNHLY, CDR2 FYNNEI. The CDR3 is made up of 14 amino acids. The V end was cut by 6 bases, the J end by 1 base, with 12 bases between. CDR3 in DNA: TGTGCCAGCAGGGGGAAGGGGTCGAACACTGAAGCTTTCTTT. This encodes CASRGKGSNTEAFF.

The chain is built from TRBV27 and TRBJ1-5; D gene uncertain. V gave up 10 bases and J gave up 2 bases, with 15 bases separating them. CDR3 length: 14 amino acids. Germline CDR1 MNHEY, CDR2 SMNVEV (reference sequence). The DNA for the CDR3 is TGTGCCACGAGAGGGTTAGTCGGCAATCAGCCCCAGCATTTT. Translated, it gives CATRGLVGNQPQHF.

In this sample, this clone turned up once. The chain recombines TRBV5-4 with TRBJ2-1, with 9 bases matching TRBD2. The CDR3 is 15 residues long. Germline V gene lookup returns CDR1 SGHNT and CDR2 YYREEE (reference sequence). The J segment lost 8 bases and the V segment lost 2 bases, leaving 8 bases of the junction unmatched. The CDR3 nucleotides read TGTGCCAGCAGCTTAGGGACTAGCTACTCGGATGAGCAGTTCTTC. It yields the protein CASSLGTSYSDEQFF.

This clone appeared a single time. The chain links TRBV25-1 to TRBJ2-2; the match to TRBD1 covers 9 bases. CDR3 length: 16 residues. V was pared by 6 bases and J by 5 bases, with 10 bases of the junction left unmatched. The germline V gene encodes CDR1 MGHDK and CDR2 SYGVNS. For the CDR3, the DNA is TGTGCCAGCAGCTCCGGGACAGGGAAAGGTACCGGGGAGCTGTTTTTT. This translates into CASSSGTGKGTGELFF.

The rearrangement joins TRBV6-1 to TRBJ2-7; 8 bases are a match to TRBD1. The V segment lost 1 base and the J segment 1 base; nucleotides outside the gene matches: 6. The CDR3 consists of 16 residues. From germline, CDR1 is MNHNS and CDR2 SASEGT. CDR3 sequence: CASSEVRTGNSYEQYV. The CDR3 DNA follows: TGTGCCAGCAGTGAAGTTAGGACAGGGAATTCCTACGAGCAGTACGTC.

This rearrangement joins TRBV6-1 to TRBJ2-7; possibly TRBD2 for D (6 bases). The CDR3 has 15 amino acids. CDR1 is MNHNS, CDR2 SASEGT, per germline. Between the trimmed V and J ends, which lost 0 bases and 3 bases, there was a span of 12 bases. The CDR3 region has the DNA TGTGCCAGCAGTGAAGCGGCGCTAGCGAGCTACGAGCAGTACGTC. Amino acid sequence: CASSEAALASYEQYV.

This clone was recorded at least ten times. This chain links TRBV5-4 with TRBJ1-3; 8 positions match TRBD1. The CDR3 contains 14 residues. The ends lost 7 bases at V and 4 bases at J; junction bases unmatched: 7. The germline V gene has CDR1 SGHNT and CDR2 YYREEE (reference sequence). In nucleotides, the CDR3 is TGTGCCAGCCACGGACAGGGCTCAGGAAACACCATATATTTT. Its translation is CASHGQGSGNTIYF.

The chain joins TRBV6-6 to TRBJ1-1; tentative D call: TRBD1 (6 bases). The CDR3 sequence is 14 residues long. Germline V gene sequence: CDR1 MNHNY, CDR2 SVGAGI (reference sequence). V was clipped by 8 bases and J by 5 bases, with 18 bases between them. The CDR3 reads CASDWRGGETEAFF. In DNA form, the CDR3 reads TGTGCCAGCGACTGGAGGGGGGGGGAGACTGAAGCTTTCTTT.

The chain links TRBV11-2 to TRBJ1-2; 7 bases align to TRBD1. This CDR3 region has 14 residues. The V gene's germline CDR1 is SGHAT and CDR2 FQNNGV. The trim removed 6 bases at V and 4 bases at J, leaving 8 bases unmatched. The CDR3 spells CASSPDRLGYGYTF. The CDR3 nucleotides read TGTGCCAGCAGTCCGGACAGGCTCGGCTATGGCTACACCTTC.

The CDR3 region has the DNA TGTGCCAGCAGTTACCCCTCCCGGACAGGGTCCAAGGTGTCTGGGGCCAACGTCCTGACTTTC. It translates to CASSYPSRTGSKVSGANVLTF. The V call is TRBV6-2 or TRBV6-3, the J call TRBJ2-6; 8 bases line up with TRBD1. The CDR3 spans 21 residues. CDR1 and CDR2 from the germline V gene are MNHEY and SVGEGT. The junction had 16 bases not matched to a gene; V was cut back by 2 bases and J by 1 base.

The V and J genes are TRBV3-1 (or the pseudogene TRBV3-2) and TRBJ2-3; 12 bases fit TRBD2. CDR3 length: 17 amino acids. Germline V gene data show CDR1 as LGHDT and CDR2 as YNNKEL (reference sequence). Losses at the gene ends were 1 base for V and 5 bases for J; bases not matched to a gene: 7. CDR3 protein: CASSQGLAGGPRDTQYF. The DNA for the CDR3 is TGTGCCAGCAGCCAAGGCCTAGCGGGGGGGCCCCGAGATACGCAGTATTTT.